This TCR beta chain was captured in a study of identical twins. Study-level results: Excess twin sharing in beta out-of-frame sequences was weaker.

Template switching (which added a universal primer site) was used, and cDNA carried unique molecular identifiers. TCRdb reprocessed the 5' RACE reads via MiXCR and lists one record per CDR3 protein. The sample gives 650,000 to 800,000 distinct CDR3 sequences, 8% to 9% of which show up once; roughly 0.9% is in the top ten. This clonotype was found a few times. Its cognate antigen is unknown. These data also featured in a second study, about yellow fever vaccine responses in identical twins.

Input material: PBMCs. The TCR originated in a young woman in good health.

CDR3 sequence (DNA): TGTGCCAGCAGCTCCATAAGGGGGCTTCAAGAGACCCAGTACTTC. As protein: CASSSIRGLQETQYF. The chain recombines TRBV7-9 with TRBJ2-5; TRBD1 agrees at 7 bases. This CDR3 has 15 residues. V dropped 4 bases and J dropped 2; count of bases not matched to a gene: 7. The V gene's germline CDR1 is SEHNR and CDR2 FQNEAQ (reference sequence).